These T cell receptor beta chains were read from a single sample in a study of T-cell reconstitution after alpha-beta-depleted transplantation in children. TCRdb recomputed calls from the PCR reads with MiXCR, one row per CDR3 protein. In the table there are some 600,000 distinct CDR3 sequences, 10% to 15% of which are singletons. Sample: PBMCs, mostly from graft donor cells, taken 360 days after TCRalphabeta/CD19-depleted stem cell transplant. These receptors were collected from a male patient aged 10-17 years who had a stem cell transplant for acute myeloid leukemia, so the T cells may come from the graft donor. CDR3s include the opening cysteine and the closing phenylalanine or tryptophan. The D gene is left open where the match is weak. Size tells how often a clone was seen (once, few, many) or the class of an expanded clone, and some rows leave it out.

TRBV18	-	-	TRBJ2-3	TGTGCCAGCTCACCAAGCCTAGGACGGGGCACAGATACGCAGTATTTT	CASSPSLGRGTDTQYF
TRBV20-1	-	-	TRBJ1-2	TGCAGTGCTGGGCCCGGGGCCGCAGGGAGTAACTATGGCTACACCTTC	CSAGPGAAGSNYGYTF
TRBV27	few	TRBD1	TRBJ2-5	TGTGCCAGCAGTTTGGGGCCACAGGGGGCGCAGAAGACCCAGTACTTC	CASSLGPQGAQKTQYF
TRBV7-2	few	-	TRBJ2-5	TGTGCCAGCAGCTTAGACTTTGCCGAGACCCAGTACTTC	CASSLDFAETQYF
TRBV7-3	-	-	TRBJ2-7	TGTGCCAGCATCTTAACGGGCCCTTCCTACGAGCAGTACTTC	CASILTGPSYEQYF
TRBV18	few	-	TRBJ2-7	TGTGCCAGCTCCCCTCGGGAAGGGGTCCTGTACGAGCAGTACTTC	CASSPREGVLYEQYF
TRBV7-6	-	TRBD1	TRBJ2-7	TGTGCCAGCAGCGACACTACCGGGACAGGGATCTCCTACGAGCAGTACTTC	CASSDTTGTGISYEQYF
TRBV28	-	TRBD2	TRBJ2-3	TGTGCCAGCAGTCCCGCTAGCGGGAGGGCCCATGGCACAGATACGCAGTATTTT	CASSPASGRAHGTDTQYF
TRBV12-3/TRBV12-4	-	-	TRBJ2-2	TGTGCCAGCACTCGCGGGCTTCGCACCGGGGAGCTGTTTTTT	CASTRGLRTGELFF
TRBV14	-	TRBD1	TRBJ2-7	TGTGCCAGACTGATGGGGACAGGGTTAGAGGAGCAGTACTTC	CARLMGTGLEEQYF
TRBV6-2/TRBV6-3	-	-	TRBJ1-2	TGTGCCAGCAGTTACGGACGGACCTATGGCTACACCTTC	CASSYGRTYGYTF
TRBV6-2/TRBV6-3	-	-	TRBJ1-5	TGTGCCAGCAGTGCCTGGGGCAATCAGCCCCAGCATTTT	CASSAWGNQPQHF
TRBV28	few	-	TRBJ2-3	TGTGCCAGCAGTTTATCGGGGCCCGTAGCCGCAGATACGCAGTATTTT	CASSLSGPVAADTQYF
TRBV28	few	-	TRBJ2-6	TGTGCCAGCGACGGTCCTGGGGCCAACGTCCTGACTTTC	CASDGPGANVLTF
TRBV6-5	many	-	TRBJ1-1	TGTGCCAGCAGTTACATAATTTCAGGGGACACTGAAGCTTTCTTT	CASSYIISGDTEAFF
TRBV6-1	few	TRBD2	TRBJ2-1	TGTGCCAGCAGGAGGCGGGGGTGGATAGGTGAGCAGTTCTTC	CASRRRGWIGEQFF
TRBV12-3/TRBV12-4	many	TRBD2	TRBJ2-1	TGTGCCAGCAGTTCGACTAGCGGGCCGTACAATGAGCAGTTCTTC	CASSSTSGPYNEQFF
TRBV5-1	few	-	TRBJ2-7	TGCGCCAGCAGCGGAGGCGTAGGGGACTACGAGCAGTACTTC	CASSGGVGDYEQYF
TRBV20-1	-	-	TRBJ1-6	TGCAGTGTCGAAAAGACAGGAAGCTCCTATAATTCACCCCTCCACTTT	CSVEKTGSSYNSPLHF
TRBV9	-	-	TRBJ1-1	TGTGCCAGCAGCGTAGCACCGGGGGGCACTGAAGCTTTCTTT	CASSVAPGGTEAFF
TRBV4-3	few	TRBD2	TRBJ2-1	TGCGCCAGCAGCCAAGAGGGACTAGCGGGAGGCCCGTACAATGAGCAGTTCTTC	CASSQEGLAGGPYNEQFF
TRBV7-3	-	-	TRBJ1-1	TGTGCCAGCAGCTTAGACCCGAGCACTGAAGCTTTCTTT	CASSLDPSTEAFF
TRBV20-1	many	TRBD2	TRBJ2-1	TGCAGTGCACAAGCGGGAGGTCTCTATGAGCAGTTCTTC	CSAQAGGLYEQFF
TRBV7-2	-	TRBD1	TRBJ2-2	TGTGCCAGCAGCTTAGTATGGGACAGGAACACCGGGGAGCTGTTTTTT	CASSLVWDRNTGELFF
TRBV4-3	few	TRBD2	TRBJ2-3	TGCGCCAGCAGCCAAGAGAGCGGAGCGGGAGTGCTGACAGATACGCAGTATTTT	CASSQESGAGVLTDTQYF
TRBV20-1	-	-	TRBJ2-7	TGCAGTGCTAGGGGTAGGACCAAAGACTACGAGCAGTACTTC	CSARGRTKDYEQYF
TRBV7-8	-	TRBD2	TRBJ2-7	TGTGCCAGCAGCTTAAGTCTAGCGGGAGGCTGGCGCGAGCAGTACTTC	CASSLSLAGGWREQYF
TRBV7-9	few	-	TRBJ2-6	TGTGCCAGCAGCTTCGGGTACTCTGGGGCCAACGTCCTGACTTTC	CASSFGYSGANVLTF
TRBV20-1	-	-	TRBJ2-3	TGCTGTGCTAGGGGAGAGATGGCGGGGGCTTTACATACGCAGTATTTT	CCARGEMAGALHTQYF
TRBV11-2	-	TRBD2	TRBJ2-7	TGTGCCAGCAGCTTAGCTAGCGGGATAGGTGAGCAGTACTTC	CASSLASGIGEQYF
TRBV27	few	TRBD2	TRBJ2-7	TGTGCCAGCAGACCGACTAGCGGGGCGACCTACGAGCAGTACTTC	CASRPTSGATYEQYF
TRBV28	many	TRBD1	TRBJ2-1	TGTGCCAGCAGTTTAACCAGGGGGCTCAATGAGCAGTTCTTC	CASSLTRGLNEQFF
TRBV7-9	many	-	TRBJ2-3	TGTGCCAGCAGCTTTTTACCCGATACGCAGTATTTT	CASSFLPDTQYF
TRBV6-1	-	TRBD2	TRBJ2-1	TGTGCCAGCAGTCCCGCGGGGGGCCCGTACTCCTACAATGAGCAGTTCTTC	CASSPAGGPYSYNEQFF
TRBV20-1	few	-	TRBJ1-2	TGCAGTGCTAGAGTGGTCTATGGCTACACCTTC	CSARVVYGYTF
TRBV7-3	few	-	TRBJ2-5	TGTGCCAGCAGCTTTTATTCAGGGCATCACCAAGAGACCCAGTACTTC	CASSFYSGHHQETQYF
TRBV24-1	few	-	TRBJ2-1	TGTGCCACCAGTGACCGTGCGGAGAACCATGAGCAGTTCTTC	CATSDRAENHEQFF
TRBV27	few	-	TRBJ2-1	TGTGCCAGCAGTACGACTCACCCGGACGGTGCCTACAATGAGCAGTTCTTC	CASSTTHPDGAYNEQFF
TRBV7-3	-	-	TRBJ2-1	TGTGCCAGCAGCCCAAAGGGGACCACGGCTTTCCCTGAGCAGTTCTTC	CASSPKGTTAFPEQFF
TRBV7-9	-	-	TRBJ1-5	TGTGCCAGCAGCCCCCTTTCCAGGGACCATCAGCCCCAGCATTTT	CASSPLSRDHQPQHF
TRBV6-5	many	TRBD1	TRBJ1-6	TGTGCCAGCAGTTACACCCAACAGGGGGGCAATTCACCCCTCCACTTT	CASSYTQQGGNSPLHF
TRBV4-2	-	-	TRBJ2-5	TGTGCCAGCAGCCAAGAGACAGTTCGGGAGACCCAGTACTTC	CASSQETVRETQYF
TRBV27	-	TRBD1	TRBJ1-5	TGTGCCAGCAGTTTAAGCGCAGGGGGGGATCAGCCCCAGCATTTT	CASSLSAGGDQPQHF
TRBV28	once	TRBD1	TRBJ1-1	TGTGCCAGCGGGGACAGCATGAACACTGAAGCTTTCTTT	CASGDSMNTEAFF
TRBV3-1	few	-	TRBJ2-1	TGTGCCAGCAGCCCCCGGGACCAGTCCTACAATGAGCAGTTCTTC	CASSPRDQSYNEQFF
TRBV7-2	-	-	TRBJ2-7	TGTGCCAGCAGCTTAGCCCCCAGGGGTCAGCGGAGGGCTCTTTACGAGCAGTACTTC	CASSLAPRGQRRALYEQYF
TRBV6-5	-	-	TRBJ2-5	TGTGCCAGCAAAAGAGGGTCTGGGGCCCAGTACTTC	CASKRGSGAQYF
TRBV27	many	TRBD2	TRBJ2-5	TGTGCCAGCAGTCTGGCGCTAGCGGGGTCCGGGACCCAGTACTTC	CASSLALAGSGTQYF
TRBV7-9	many	TRBD2	TRBJ2-7	TGTGCCAGCAGCTTTTCGGCGGGAGCCGGCCCTGAGCAGTACTTC	CASSFSAGAGPEQYF
TRBV25-1	-	TRBD1	TRBJ2-7	TGTGCCAGCAGTGAAAGACAGGGGCCTTCCTACGAGCAGTACTTC	CASSERQGPSYEQYF
TRBV11-1	-	TRBD1	TRBJ2-1	TGTGCCAGCAGCCCCCGACAGGGGGTTCTAGACAATGAGCAGTTCTTC	CASSPRQGVLDNEQFF
TRBV28	many	TRBD1	TRBJ2-7	TGTGCCAGCACCCCGGGACAGGGTCTCTACGAGCAGTACTTC	CASTPGQGLYEQYF
TRBV7-2	few	TRBD2	TRBJ2-7	TGTGCCAGCAGCGAAAAGACTAGCGGGAGGCCCCCCTACGAGCAGTACTTC	CASSEKTSGRPPYEQYF
TRBV5-1	few	TRBD1	TRBJ2-5	TGCGCCAGCTTGGGACAGGGGGCTAGAGAGACCCAGTACTTC	CASLGQGARETQYF